This T cell receptor (beta chain) was sequenced in a study of tumour-infiltrating T cells in Burkitt lymphoma. Study as a whole: All epidemiological Burkitt lymphoma subtypes were represented in the cohort. Repertoire clonality predicted overall and progression-free survival.

This CDR3 region has 18 residues. The V end was cut by 4 bases, the J end by 0 bases, with 16 bases between. The germline gives CDR1 MNHEY, CDR2 SMNVEV (reference sequence). Sequencing used immunoSEQ multiplex PCR; TCRdb keeps in-frame clones, though not all of them. The data contain more than 45,000 clones, more than 25% of them singletons. On this clone: Its specificity is unknown.

Points from the study as a whole: Several public clonotypes were shared across many Burkitt lymphoma patients.

The sample consisted of tumor tissue. The TCR was taken from a human donor with Burkitt lymphoma. V and J are TRBV27 and TRBJ1-6; no reliable D call. CDR3 sequence reads: CASSWLSPQSSYNSPLHF. The CDR3 coding sequence is TGTGCCAGCAGTTGGCTAAGCCCTCAAAGCTCCTATAATTCACCCCTCCACTTT.